This T cell receptor beta chain was obtained from a study of blood T cells in healthy people across ages. The study's findings and limits: Age brought a roughly linear fall in TCR beta diversity measured per million T cells.

As to this clonotype: Its antigen is unidentified.

Through a sample-barcoded 5' primer and a J-beta primer mix, a second PCR was run for about 6 to 12 cycles. Each TCR beta cDNA got a 12-nucleotide random molecular identifier. MiXCR, run by TCRdb on the 5' RACE reads, gives a single entry per CDR3 protein. In the table there are roughly 700,000 distinct CDR3 sequences, around 25% of which are singletons. V dropped 5 bases and J dropped 4; count of bases not matched to a gene: 9. The CDR3 extends over 15 amino acids. The germline CDR1 and CDR2 sequences are PRHDT and FYEKMQ (reference sequence). These sequences were also reported in another study, on T cells of mothers and their children. From that report: Related mother and child pairs showed slightly greater overlap (not significant) than unrelated pairs did.

What was sequenced was blood. This TCR derives from a boy between 5 and 17 years old in good health. V and J are TRBV13 and TRBJ2-7; 9 nucleotides agree with TRBD1. This CDR3 is CASSTSTGGFYEQYF. In DNA, the CDR3 is TGTGCCAGCAGCACATCGACAGGGGGTTTTTACGAGCAGTACTTC.